Given below is one TCR beta chain in context. The V and J ends lost 0 bases and 3 bases respectively, with 12 bases between them. Germline assignment: CDR1 MGHRA and CDR2 YSYEKL. The CDR3 sequence is 15 residues long. Researchers took RNA transcripts and amplified TCR beta CDR3 regions from them. The first round was an RT-PCR with HTBI primers, and the second round was a multiplex PCR. Each CDR3 protein gets one entry after TCRdb re-called the multiplex PCR reads with MiXCR. Among about 1.1 million distinct CDR3 sequences, about two fifths were seen once, and the ten largest hold 8.5% to 14%. The data originate from a study of Graves' ophthalmopathy and Graves' hyperthyroidism. Diagnosis relied on clinical symptoms, serum thyroxine, TRAb, thyroid ultrasound and orbital computed tomography.

Sequencing was carried out using peripheral blood or thyroid tissue (not recorded which). This chain links TRBV4-1 with TRBJ2-7; no clear D. The clonotype originates from an adult man with Graves' hyperthyroidism. CDR3 nucleotides: TGCGCCAGCAGCCAAGATCGTGGCAGGATCTACGAGCAGTACTTC. This translates into CASSQDRGRIYEQYF.